This T cell receptor beta chain appears in the sequencing data of a study of T-cell reconstitution after alpha-beta-depleted transplantation in children. The CDR3 covers 14 residues. V lost 8 bases, J lost 2 bases, and 15 bases lay in between. The V gene's germline CDR1 is SGHVS and CDR2 FQNEAQ. TCRbeta library construction was performed incorporating unique molecular identifiers. TCRdb analysed the PCR reads with MiXCR anew, one entry per CDR3 protein. The profile covers about 260,000 distinct CDR3 sequences, with 6.5% to 9% appearing a single time and 6% to 7% taken by the ten largest. This clonotype was recorded many times.

The sequenced sample was PBMCs, mostly from graft donor cells, obtained 180 days after TCRalphabeta/CD19-depleted stem cell transplant. The TCR sequence derives from a male patient aged 10 to 17 who had a stem cell transplant for acute lymphoblastic leukemia, so the T cells may come from the graft donor. This chain connects TRBV7-8 to TRBJ1-1; no firm D call. The CDR3 protein is CASFLDSNNTEAFF. The CDR3 DNA sequence: TGTGCCAGCTTTCTTGACTCAAATAACACTGAAGCTTTCTTT.